The 26 T cell receptor beta chains given below trace back to one sample, sequenced in a study of cytomegalovirus exposure and HLA in healthy donors. A multiplex PCR was run with 60 Vbeta primers and 13 Jbeta primers. The table came from immunoSEQ multiplex PCR; TCRdb's copy has only in-frame clones and leaves some out. The specimen's table records tens of thousands of clones. The sequencing input was PBMCs. These receptors originate from a man aged 45 to 65 in good health and CMV-seronegative.

The CDR3 sequence is CASSQDYFRSSGNTIYF. Here the CDR3 DNA reads TGCGCCAGCAGCCAAGATTATTTCCGGAGCTCTGGAAACACCATATATTTT. This chain connects TRBV4-3 to TRBJ1-3; D uncertain. The CDR3 totals 17 residues. In germline, CDR1 is LGHNA, CDR2 YSLEER. V lost 0 bases, J lost 0 bases, and 12 bases lay in between.

J is TRBJ2-2 and V is TRBV29-1; the D gene is possibly TRBD2 (6 bases). The germline V gene has CDR1 SQVTM and CDR2 ANQGSEA. This CDR3 contains 14 residues. The ends were cut back, 0 bases at V and 6 bases at J, with 11 bases in the middle. The CDR3 spells CSVEDRPGAGELFF. The CDR3, as DNA: TGCAGCGTTGAAGATCGCCCGGGGGCCGGGGAGCTGTTTTTT.

This chain joins TRBV19 and TRBJ1-6, with D hard to call. V gave up 3 bases and J gave up 8 bases, with 14 bases separating them. CDR1 and CDR2 (germline): LNHDA, SQIVND (reference sequence). This CDR3 comprises 15 residues. The CDR3 is CASSMRGQVHSPLHF. For the CDR3, the DNA is TGTGCCAGTAGTATGCGGGGTCAGGTTCATTCACCCCTCCACTTT.

J is TRBJ2-2 and V is TRBV7-2; D is perhaps TRBD2 (7 bases). CDR3 length: 16 amino acids. From germline, CDR1 is SGHTA and CDR2 FQGNSA. Trimming left V 0 bases short and J 4 bases short, with 12 bases between. The CDR3 loop reads CASSLAGGPRTGELFF. CDR3 nucleotides: TGTGCCAGCAGCTTAGCCGGGGGGCCCCGCACCGGGGAGCTGTTTTTT.

The J gene is TRBJ1-5, the V gene TRBV2; 8 positions match TRBD1. Germline V lookup: CDR1 SNHLY, CDR2 FYNNEI. The CDR3 consists of 13 residues. J lost 5 bases, V lost 6 bases, and 3 bases had no gene match. This chain's CDR3 is CASRDRGDQPQHF. CDR3 sequence (DNA): TGTGCCAGCAGAGACAGGGGCGATCAGCCCCAGCATTTT.

As concerns this clone: The identical CDR3 is also encoded by other nucleotide sequences in the sample. DNA for the CDR3: TGTGCCAGCTCACCTGGGAGGCAAGAGACCCAGTACTTC. Translated, it gives CASSPGRQETQYF. The gene calls are TRBV18 and TRBJ2-5, with D maybe TRBD2 (6 bases). Germline values: CDR1 KGHSH, CDR2 LQKENI. This CDR3 has 13 residues. The V gene lost 3 bases and the J gene lost 2 bases, with 7 bases spanning the gap.

V is TRBV7-3 and J is TRBJ1-2; D ambiguous. Germline CDR1 and CDR2: SGHTA and FQGTGA. The CDR3 loop spans 17 amino acids. V lost 2 bases and J lost 0, with 16 bases in between. CDR3 sequence (DNA): TGTGCCAGCAGCTTAGGTTCGTCGGGGAGAACTAACTATGGCTACACCTTC. It encodes CASSLGSSGRTNYGYTF.

The V call is TRBV5-1, the J call TRBJ2-7; the D gene is possibly TRBD1 (6 bases). The germline V gene encodes CDR1 SGHRS and CDR2 YFSETQ. V lost 0 bases and J lost 3, with 10 bases in between. The CDR3 has 14 residues. The CDR3 reads CASSLVPGVYEQYF. CDR3 nucleotides: TGCGCCAGCAGCTTGGTGCCAGGGGTCTACGAGCAGTACTTC.

The gene calls are TRBV2 and TRBJ1-5; possible D gene TRBD1, 6 bases. Trimming left V 5 bases short and J 4 bases short, with 15 bases between. Germline loops: CDR1 SNHLY, CDR2 FYNNEI. CDR3 length: 15 residues. CDR3 sequence: CASSPDSLPNQPQHF. In DNA, the CDR3 is TGTGCCAGCAGTCCGGACAGCCTCCCTAATCAGCCCCAGCATTTT.

V usage is TRBV19 and J usage is TRBJ1-1; D is unresolved. With 2 bases removed from V and 1 base from J, the gap between germline ends came to 11 bases. Germline-derived CDR1 and CDR2 are LNHDA and SQIVND (reference sequence). This CDR3 contains 15 residues. CDR3 nucleotides: TGTGCCAGTAGTATACAGGTTAACCAGAACACTGAAGCTTTCTTT. Translated, it gives CASSIQVNQNTEAFF.

V and J are TRBV16 and TRBJ1-1; D unclear. CDR1 KGHSY and CDR2 FQNENV come from the germline V gene. V gave up 2 bases and J gave up 1 base, with 5 bases separating them. CDR3 length: 13 amino acids. CDR3: CASSQQENTEAFF. CDR3 bases: TGTGCCAGCAGCCAACAGGAGAACACTGAAGCTTTCTTT.

The rearrangement links TRBV7-6 to TRBJ1-2; a weak D match, TRBD1 (5 bases). Germline CDR1 is SGHVS and CDR2 is FNYEAQ. The CDR3 is made up of 16 amino acids. The V end was cut by 5 bases, the J end by 7 bases, with 23 bases between. CDR3 sequence reads: CASSPGGAGYLAGYTF. In DNA form, the CDR3 reads TGTGCCAGCAGCCCCGGTGGGGCAGGGTATCTTGCTGGCTACACCTTC.

V is TRBV29-1 and J is TRBJ1-5, with unresolved D. Germline lookup yields CDR1 SQVTM and CDR2 ANQGSEA. The ends were cut back, 4 bases at V and 3 bases at J, with 10 bases in the middle. The CDR3 sequence is 13 residues long. The CDR3 reads CSVVSQDNQPQHF. DNA for the CDR3: TGCAGCGTTGTAAGCCAAGACAATCAGCCCCAGCATTTT. Using reference TRBV29-1 and TRBJ1-5 for the parts outside the CDR3, the full variable domain is SAVISQKPSRDICQRGTSLTIQCQVDSQVTMMFWYRQQPGQSLTLIATANQGSEATYESGFVIDKFPISRPNLTFSTLTVSNMSPEDSSIYLCSVVSQDNQPQHFGDGTRLSIL.

J is TRBJ2-1 and V is TRBV5-1; 11 bases map to TRBD2. Germline V gene sequence: CDR1 SGHRS, CDR2 YFSETQ. J lost 0 bases, V lost 7 bases, and 6 bases had no gene match. This CDR3 region has 16 residues. CDR3: CASGATSGVSYNEQFF. CDR3 in DNA: TGCGCCAGCGGGGCGACTAGCGGGGTCTCCTACAATGAGCAGTTCTTC.

The chain combines TRBV18 with TRBJ2-3, with TRBD1 matching 11 bases. This CDR3 is built from 14 residues. Germline CDR1 is KGHSH and CDR2 is LQKENI. Germline trimming cut 4 bases from V and 6 bases from J; bases unmatched to any gene: 3. The CDR3 DNA sequence: TGTGCCAGCTCACGGACAGGGGGCGACGATACGCAGTATTTT. This encodes CASSRTGGDDTQYF.

The V gene is TRBV7-6, the J gene TRBJ2-2, with TRBD1 matching 9 bases. V lost 5 bases and J lost 3; bases outside the gene matches: 4. CDR1 and CDR2 (germline): SGHVS, FNYEAQ. The CDR3 is 15 amino acids. CDR3 loop: CASSRTGADTGELFF. The CDR3, as DNA: TGTGCCAGCAGCCGGACAGGGGCGGACACCGGGGAGCTGTTTTTT.

The chain employs TRBV28 and TRBJ2-5; D perhaps matches TRBD1 (5 bases). Germline V gene data show CDR1 as MDHEN and CDR2 as SYDVKM. The CDR3 extends over 13 amino acids. Trimming removed 6 bases from V and 5 bases from J, with 13 bases in between. CDR3 sequence (DNA): TGTGCCAGCAGCTCCCAGGGTACGGAGACCCAGTACTTC. This translates into CASSSQGTETQYF.

V gene TRBV7-3 combines with J gene TRBJ2-3, with D tentatively TRBD1 (8 bases). The CDR3 totals 15 residues. Trimming pared 8 bases from V and 3 bases from J, leaving 18 bases between. Per germline, CDR1 SGHTA and CDR2 FQGTGA. The CDR3 loop is CASGRTGGGTDTQYF. CDR3 sequence (DNA): TGTGCCAGCGGAAGAACAGGGGGGGGTACAGATACGCAGTATTTT.

The V call is TRBV7-6, the J call TRBJ2-1, with TRBD2 matching over 16 bases. Germline CDR1 and CDR2: SGHVS and FNYEAQ. The CDR3 is made up of 18 amino acids. V trimming: 3 bases; J trimming: 5 bases; junction bases outside the gene matches: 7. The CDR3 region has the DNA TGTGCCAGCAGCTTCGCCGGGACTAGCGGGGGGGCCGACAATGAGCAGTTCTTC. It yields the protein CASSFAGTSGGADNEQFF. Supplemented by reference TRBV7-6 and TRBJ2-1, the full variable domain reads GAGVSQSPRYKVTKRGQDVALRCDPISGHVSLYWYRQALGQGPEFLTYFNYEAQQDKSGLPNDRFSAERPEGSISTLTIQRTEQRDSAMYRCASSFAGTSGGADNEQFFGPGTRLTVL.

Here the CDR3 DNA reads TGTGCCAGCAGGGCCTGGCCCGCCGGCTACACCTTC. Translation: CASRAWPAGYTF. V and J are TRBV28 and TRBJ1-2; D is unclear. CDR3 length: 12 residues. Per the germline V gene, CDR1 is MDHEN and CDR2 is SYDVKM. Trimming cost V 6 bases and J 8 bases, with 13 bases left between them.

The chain combines TRBV29-1 with TRBJ1-1; 11 nucleotides align to TRBD1. The CDR3 is 15 residues long. Trimming cost V 7 bases and J 4 bases; bases outside gene matches: 11. Germline V gene lookup returns CDR1 SQVTM and CDR2 ANQGSEA. CDR3 sequence: CSARRDRGAATEAFF. The DNA for the CDR3 is TGCAGCGCCCGGCGGGACAGGGGGGCCGCCACTGAAGCTTTCTTT.

The chain recombines TRBV28 with TRBJ2-3; D may be TRBD2 (5 bases). Germline CDR1 reads MDHEN; CDR2 reads SYDVKM. V lost 5 bases to trimming and J lost 6 bases, with 12 bases between them. This CDR3 has 13 residues. CDR3 DNA: TGTGCCAGCAGTCCCCGTTCGGGGGATACGCAGTATTTT. Amino acids: CASSPRSGDTQYF.

The chain is built from TRBV5-4 and TRBJ2-1; the match to TRBD1 covers 9 bases. Trimming at V came to 3 bases and at J to 2 bases, leaving 3 bases not matched to a gene. CDR3 length: 15 amino acids. Germline V lookup: CDR1 SGHNT, CDR2 YYREEE (reference sequence). The DNA for the CDR3 is TGTGCCAGCAGCTCCCGGGACAGGGCCTACAATGAGCAGTTCTTC. Amino acids: CASSSRDRAYNEQFF.

The J gene is TRBJ1-1, the V gene TRBV29-1; D unresolved. The ends were cut back, 3 bases at V and 10 bases at J, with 18 bases in the middle. CDR3 size: 13 residues. Germline CDR1 reads SQVTM; CDR2 reads ANQGSEA. In nucleotides, the CDR3 is TGCAGCGTTGATAGGCAGCCCTCCTCGGGAGCTTTCTTT. Its translation: CSVDRQPSSGAFF.

The chain carries TRBV7-9 and TRBJ1-1, with 9 nucleotides matching TRBD1. Germline CDR1 is SEHNR and CDR2 is FQNEAQ (reference sequence). This CDR3 has 15 residues. V lost 3 bases, J lost 0 bases, and 2 bases stayed unmatched. The CDR3, as DNA: TGTGCCAGCAGCTTCGGGACAGGGTTGAACACTGAAGCTTTCTTT. It codes for CASSFGTGLNTEAFF.

The rearrangement links TRBV28 to TRBJ2-7, with 8 bases lining up with TRBD1. This CDR3 spans 16 amino acids. J lost 2 bases, V lost 7 bases, and 13 bases had no gene match. Per germline, CDR1 MDHEN and CDR2 SYDVKM. CDR3 protein: CASTPMGGDRPYEQYF. The CDR3, as DNA: TGTGCCAGCACCCCGATGGGCGGGGACAGGCCCTACGAGCAGTACTTC.